This T cell receptor beta chain was sequenced for a study of T cell changes during pregnancy in multiple sclerosis (dated by TCRdb to about 2019). Context from the whole study: In women with multiple sclerosis, the researchers looked at how the T cell repertoire shifted as pregnancy progressed.

As to this clone: Its antigen is unknown. Base qualities are missing; no much larger clone stands one base away.

The method behind the library was the immunoSEQ multiplex PCR assay. In TCRdb, the immuneACCESS table is reduced to in-frame sequences with V and J assigned. These tables do not hold every clone; where another copy was compared, an unresolved V gene accounts for under half, and the others remain unexplained. The sample data list 85,000 to 100,000 clones, and around 93% of these were observed just once. The ten largest clones take up 0.9% to 0.95% of the sample. The CDR3 runs 16 residues from the cysteine to the phenylalanine. The CDR3 DNA has 48 bases and is translated from base 1. Trimming takes 6 bases off V and 5 bases off J; junction bases not matched to a gene: 15. The germline V gene gives CDR1 as MGHDK and CDR2 as SYGVNS.

The chain is made from TRBV25-1 and TRBJ2-7; TRBD1 fits 8 bases in the junction. The TCR originated in a female donor with multiple sclerosis, enrolled in a pregnancy study. This material consisted of peripheral blood, taken before pregnancy. The encoded CDR3 is CASRKMGDRGLHEQYF. The DNA sequence follows: TGTGCCAGCAGAAAAATGGGTGACAGGGGACTTCACGAGCAGTACTTC.